This T cell receptor beta chain is from a study of graft-versus-host responses after intestinal transplantation. Study as a whole: After anti-thymocyte globulin induction, recipients took tacrolimus and steroids for roughly three years.

The CDR3 loop spans 12 amino acids. Trimming left V 1 base short and J 6 bases short, with 7 bases between. Germline V gene data show CDR1 as SGHRS and CDR2 as YFSETQ. Some clones are missing from TCRdb's copy, which holds only in-frame ones; the method was immunoSEQ multiplex PCR. The table has fewer than 110,000 clones, 93% seen once. A remark on this clone: What it binds is unknown.

The rearrangement joins TRBV5-1 to TRBJ1-2; D call uncertain. The source is a human donor who received an intestinal transplant. Sequences were derived from unstimulated CD8+ T cells sorted from spleen or lymph node cells, sampled before intestinal transplant. This chain's CDR3 is CASSLPGDGYTF. DNA of the CDR3: TGCGCCAGCAGCTTGCCCGGGGATGGCTACACCTTC. The full variable domain, rest sourced from reference TRBV5-1 and TRBJ1-2, is KAGVTQTPRYLIKTRGQQVTLSCSPISGHRSVSWYQQTPGQGLQFLFEYFSETQRNKGNFPGRFSGRQFSNSRSEMNVSTLELGDSALYLCASSLPGDGYTFGSGTRLTVV.